Sequencing of this T cell receptor beta chain was carried out in a study of cytomegalovirus exposure and HLA in healthy donors. Regarding the study as a whole: Follow-up analysis later connected one missense variant in DCLRE1C with trimming of TCR beta V- and J-genes.

Worth noting for this clone: Its specificity is not known.

Germline V lookup: CDR1 SGHTA, CDR2 FQGNSA. This CDR3 comprises 14 residues. V trimming: 3 bases; J trimming: 4 bases; junction bases outside the gene matches: 4. The PCR had 60 Vbeta and 13 Jbeta primers. The data were produced by immunoSEQ multiplex PCR, yet TCRdb's version contains in-frame clones alone and is incomplete. The data show about 140,000 clones, with 80% seen just once and 2.2% held by the top ten. The chain combines TRBV7-2 with TRBJ2-7; 9 positions agree with TRBD2. Sequencing used PBMCs. The receptor comes from a man aged 25 to 40 in good health and CMV-seronegative. The CDR3 bases are TGTGCCAGCAGCTTTTCTAGCGGGGATTACGAGCAGTACTTC. Translation gives CASSFSSGDYEQYF.